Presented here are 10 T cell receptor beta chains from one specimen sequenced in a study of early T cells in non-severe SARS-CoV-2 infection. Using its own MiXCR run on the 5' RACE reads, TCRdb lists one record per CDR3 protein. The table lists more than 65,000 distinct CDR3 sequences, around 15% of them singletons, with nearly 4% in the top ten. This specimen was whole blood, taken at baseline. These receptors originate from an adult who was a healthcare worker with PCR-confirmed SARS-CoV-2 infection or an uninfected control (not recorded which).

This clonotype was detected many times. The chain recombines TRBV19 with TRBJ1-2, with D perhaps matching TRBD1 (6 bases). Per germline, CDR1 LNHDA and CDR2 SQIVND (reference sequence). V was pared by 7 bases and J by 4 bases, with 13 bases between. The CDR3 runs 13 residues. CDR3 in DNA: TGTGCCAGTACCCCGGACAGTACCTATGGCTACACCTTC. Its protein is CASTPDSTYGYTF.

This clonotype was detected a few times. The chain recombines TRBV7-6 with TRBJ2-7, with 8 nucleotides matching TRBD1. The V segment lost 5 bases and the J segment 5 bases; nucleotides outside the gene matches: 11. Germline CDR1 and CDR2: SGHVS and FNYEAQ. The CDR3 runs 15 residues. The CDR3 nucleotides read TGTGCCAGCAGCGCCCAGGGGGCGCCCCCCCACGAGCAGTACTTC. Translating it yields CASSAQGAPPHEQYF.

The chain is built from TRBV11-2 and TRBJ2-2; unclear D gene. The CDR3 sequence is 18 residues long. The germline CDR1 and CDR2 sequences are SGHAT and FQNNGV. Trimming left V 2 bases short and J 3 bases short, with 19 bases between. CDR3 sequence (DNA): TGTGCCAGCAGCTTAACTCCGTCAGCGAGAGGAGACACCGGGGAGCTGTTTTTT. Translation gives CASSLTPSARGDTGELFF.

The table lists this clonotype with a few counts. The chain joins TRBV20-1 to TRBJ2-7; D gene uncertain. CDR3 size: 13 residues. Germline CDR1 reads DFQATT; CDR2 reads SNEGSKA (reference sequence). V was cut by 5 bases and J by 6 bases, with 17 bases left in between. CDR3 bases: TGCAGTGCTCCTACAGCGACCACCGGCGAGCAGTACTTC. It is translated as CSAPTATTGEQYF.

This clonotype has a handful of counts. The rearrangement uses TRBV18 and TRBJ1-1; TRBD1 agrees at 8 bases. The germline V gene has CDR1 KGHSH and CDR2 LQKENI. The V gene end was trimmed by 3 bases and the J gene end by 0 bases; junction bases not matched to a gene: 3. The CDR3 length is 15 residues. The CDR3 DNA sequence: TGTGCCAGCTCACCGCGGGGACAGGTGAACACTGAAGCTTTCTTT. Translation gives CASSPRGQVNTEAFF.

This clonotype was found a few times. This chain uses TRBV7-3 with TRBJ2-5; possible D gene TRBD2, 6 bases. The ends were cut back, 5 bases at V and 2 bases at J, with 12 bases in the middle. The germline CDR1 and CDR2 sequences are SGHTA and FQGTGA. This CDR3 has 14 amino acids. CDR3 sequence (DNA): TGTGCCAGCAGCCTGGGACTTCATCAAGAGACCCAGTACTTC. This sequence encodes CASSLGLHQETQYF.

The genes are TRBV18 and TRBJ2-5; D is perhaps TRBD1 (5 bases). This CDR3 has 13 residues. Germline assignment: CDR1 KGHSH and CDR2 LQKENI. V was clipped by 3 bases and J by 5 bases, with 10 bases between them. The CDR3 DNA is TGTGCCAGCTCACCGCCAGGGAAGGAGACCCAGTACTTC. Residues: CASSPPGKETQYF.

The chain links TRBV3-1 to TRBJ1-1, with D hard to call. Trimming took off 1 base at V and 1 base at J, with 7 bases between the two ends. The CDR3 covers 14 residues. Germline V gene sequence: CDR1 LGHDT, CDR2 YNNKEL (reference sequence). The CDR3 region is CASSQGGWNTEAFF. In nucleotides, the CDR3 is TGTGCCAGCAGCCAAGGGGGATGGAACACTGAAGCTTTCTTT.

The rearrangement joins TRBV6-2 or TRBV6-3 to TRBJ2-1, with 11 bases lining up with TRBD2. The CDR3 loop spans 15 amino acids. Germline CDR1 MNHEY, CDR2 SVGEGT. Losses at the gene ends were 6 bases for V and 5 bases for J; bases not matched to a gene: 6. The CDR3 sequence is CASSRLAGLNNEQFF. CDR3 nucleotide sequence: TGTGCCAGCAGCAGACTAGCGGGACTAAACAATGAGCAGTTCTTC.

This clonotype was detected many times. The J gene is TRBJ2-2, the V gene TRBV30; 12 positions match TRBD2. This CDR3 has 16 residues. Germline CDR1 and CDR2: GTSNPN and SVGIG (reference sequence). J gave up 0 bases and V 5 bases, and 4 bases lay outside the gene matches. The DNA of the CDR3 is TGTGCCTGGCCGAGGACTAGCGGGACGAACACCGGGGAGCTGTTTTTT. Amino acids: CAWPRTSGTNTGELFF.